This section outlines one TCR beta chain sequence together with its context. PCR employed 60 Vbeta and 13 Jbeta primers. Repertoires were generated with immunoSEQ multiplex PCR, while TCRdb's copy carries only in-frame clones and drops some. Seen here are tens of thousands of clones, 76% observed once, and the top ten hold approximately 1.4%. The sample belongs to a study of cytomegalovirus exposure and HLA in healthy donors. Specimen: PBMCs. This sequence was found in a male donor in good health and CMV-seronegative.

This CDR3 is CASRGAGGGRYGYTF. The CDR3 DNA follows: TGTGCCAGCAGGGGGGCAGGGGGCGGAAGGTATGGCTACACCTTC. The rearrangement links TRBV27 to TRBJ1-2; 8 nucleotides agree with TRBD1. The junction had 11 bases not matched to a gene; V was cut back by 6 bases and J by 5 bases. Germline CDR1 MNHEY, CDR2 SMNVEV (reference sequence). CDR3 size: 15 residues.